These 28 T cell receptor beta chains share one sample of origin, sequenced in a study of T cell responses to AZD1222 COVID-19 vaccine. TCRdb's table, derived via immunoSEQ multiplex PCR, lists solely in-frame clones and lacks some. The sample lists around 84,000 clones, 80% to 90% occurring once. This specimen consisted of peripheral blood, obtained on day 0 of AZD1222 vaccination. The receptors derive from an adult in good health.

CDR3 sequence (DNA): TGCGCCAGCAGCTTACTAGCGGGAGAAGATACGCAGTATTTT. Its protein is CASSLLAGEDTQYF. The chain combines TRBV5-1 with TRBJ2-3; TRBD2 aligns across 11 bases. The germline V gene encodes CDR1 SGHRS and CDR2 YFSETQ. V lost 2 bases to trimming and J lost 5 bases; unmatched junction nucleotides: 1. CDR3 size: 14 residues.

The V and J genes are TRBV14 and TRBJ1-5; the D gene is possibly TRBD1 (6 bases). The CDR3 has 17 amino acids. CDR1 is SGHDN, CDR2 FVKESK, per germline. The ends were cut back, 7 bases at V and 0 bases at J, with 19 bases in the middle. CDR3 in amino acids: CASINRVSTNSNQPQHF. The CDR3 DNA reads TGTGCCAGCATCAACAGGGTCTCTACGAATAGCAATCAGCCCCAGCATTTT.

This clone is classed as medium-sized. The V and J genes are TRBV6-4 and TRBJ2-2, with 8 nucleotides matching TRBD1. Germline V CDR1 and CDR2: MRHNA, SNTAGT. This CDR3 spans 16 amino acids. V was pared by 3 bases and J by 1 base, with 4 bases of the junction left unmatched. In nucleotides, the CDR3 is TGTGCCAGCAGTGAAGCAGGGGGCATGAACACCGGGGAGCTGTTTTTT. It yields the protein CASSEAGGMNTGELFF.

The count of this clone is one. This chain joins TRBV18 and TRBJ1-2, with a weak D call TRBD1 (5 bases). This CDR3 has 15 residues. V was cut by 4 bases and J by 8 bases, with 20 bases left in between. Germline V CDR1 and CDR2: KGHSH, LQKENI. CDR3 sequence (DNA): TGTGCCAGCTCACAAGACAGCGATGGACTCCGAGGCTACACCTTC. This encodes CASSQDSDGLRGYTF. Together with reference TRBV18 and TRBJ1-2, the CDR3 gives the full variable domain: NAGVMQNPRHLVRRRGQEARLRCSPMKGHSHVYWYRQLPEEGLKFMVYLQKENIIDESGMPKERFSAEFPKEGPSILRIQQVVRGDSAAYFCASSQDSDGLRGYTFGSGTRLTVV.

The CDR3 region is CASSQDHGLQETQYF. The DNA for the CDR3 is TGTGCCAGCAGCCAAGATCACGGACTTCAAGAGACCCAGTACTTC. This chain connects TRBV3-1 (or the pseudogene TRBV3-2) to TRBJ2-5; maybe TRBD2 (5 bases). Trimming stripped 0 bases from V and 2 bases from J, with 10 bases between. Germline V CDR1 and CDR2: LGHDT, YNNKEL (reference sequence). CDR3 length: 15 residues.

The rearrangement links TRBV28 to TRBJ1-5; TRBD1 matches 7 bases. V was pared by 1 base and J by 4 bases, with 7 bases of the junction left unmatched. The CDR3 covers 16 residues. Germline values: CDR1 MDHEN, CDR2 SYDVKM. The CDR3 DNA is TGTGCCAGCAGTTTATCCGACAGGGCCCCTAATCAGCCCCAGCATTTT. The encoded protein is CASSLSDRAPNQPQHF.

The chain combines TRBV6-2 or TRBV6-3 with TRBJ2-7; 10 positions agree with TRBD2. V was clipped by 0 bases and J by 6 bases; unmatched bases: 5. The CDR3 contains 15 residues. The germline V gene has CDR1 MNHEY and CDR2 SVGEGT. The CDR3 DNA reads TGTGCCAGCAGTTACTCCTCTAGCGGGAGTCTCGAGCAGTACTTC. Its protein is CASSYSSSGSLEQYF.

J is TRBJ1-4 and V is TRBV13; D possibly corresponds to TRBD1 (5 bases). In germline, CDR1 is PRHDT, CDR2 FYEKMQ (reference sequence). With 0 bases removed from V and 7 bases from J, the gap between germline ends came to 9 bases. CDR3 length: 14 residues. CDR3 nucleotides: TGTGCCAGCAGCTTAGGGGGTAGGGGTGAAAAACTGTTTTTT. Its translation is CASSLGGRGEKLFF. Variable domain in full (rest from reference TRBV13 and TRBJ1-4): AAGVIQSPRHLIKEKRETATLKCYPIPRHDTVYWYQQGPGQDPQFLISFYEKMQSDKGSIPDRFSAQQFSDYHSELNMSSLELGDSALYFCASSLGGRGEKLFFGSGTQLSVL.

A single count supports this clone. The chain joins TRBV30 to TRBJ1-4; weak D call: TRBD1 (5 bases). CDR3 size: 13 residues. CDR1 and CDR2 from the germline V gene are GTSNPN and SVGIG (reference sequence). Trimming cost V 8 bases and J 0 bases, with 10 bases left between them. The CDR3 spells CAGGGATNEKLFF. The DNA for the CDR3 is TGTGCCGGGGGGGGTGCAACTAATGAAAAACTGTTTTTT.

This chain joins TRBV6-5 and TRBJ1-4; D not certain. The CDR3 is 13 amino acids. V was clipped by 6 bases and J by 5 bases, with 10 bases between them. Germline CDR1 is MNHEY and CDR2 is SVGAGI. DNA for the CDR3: TGTGCCAGCAGAAGTTATGGGAATGAAAAACTGTTTTTT. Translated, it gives CASRSYGNEKLFF.

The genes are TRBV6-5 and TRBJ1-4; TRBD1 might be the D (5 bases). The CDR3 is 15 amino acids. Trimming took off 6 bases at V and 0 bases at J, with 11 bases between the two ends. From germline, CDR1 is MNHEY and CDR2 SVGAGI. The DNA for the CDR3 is TGTGCCAGCAGCGGACACCTTGCAACTAATGAAAAACTGTTTTTT. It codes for CASSGHLATNEKLFF.

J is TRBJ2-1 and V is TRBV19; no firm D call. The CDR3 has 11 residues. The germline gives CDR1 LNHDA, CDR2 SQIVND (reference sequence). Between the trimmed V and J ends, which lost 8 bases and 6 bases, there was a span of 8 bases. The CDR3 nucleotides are TGTGCCAGTCGTACGGGCAATGAGCAGTTCTTC. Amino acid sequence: CASRTGNEQFF.

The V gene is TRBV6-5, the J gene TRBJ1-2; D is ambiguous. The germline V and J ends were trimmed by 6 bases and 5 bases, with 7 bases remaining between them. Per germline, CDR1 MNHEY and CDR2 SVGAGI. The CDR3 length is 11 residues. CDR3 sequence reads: CASRDRYGYTF. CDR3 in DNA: TGTGCCAGCAGAGACCGGTATGGCTACACCTTC.

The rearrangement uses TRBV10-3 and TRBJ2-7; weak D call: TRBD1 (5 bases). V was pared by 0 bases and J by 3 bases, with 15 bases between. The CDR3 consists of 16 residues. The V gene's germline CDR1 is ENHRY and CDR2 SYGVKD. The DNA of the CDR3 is TGTGCCATCAGTGAGTCGGGGTACAGGAAAATCTACGAGCAGTACTTC. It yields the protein CAISESGYRKIYEQYF.

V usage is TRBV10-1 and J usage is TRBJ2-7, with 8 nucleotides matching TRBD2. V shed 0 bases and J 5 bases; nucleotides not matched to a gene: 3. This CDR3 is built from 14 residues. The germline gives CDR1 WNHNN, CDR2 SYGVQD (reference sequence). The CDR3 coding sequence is TGCGCCAGCAGTGAGTCCGGGGGGGTACACGAGCAGTACTTC. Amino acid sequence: CASSESGGVHEQYF.

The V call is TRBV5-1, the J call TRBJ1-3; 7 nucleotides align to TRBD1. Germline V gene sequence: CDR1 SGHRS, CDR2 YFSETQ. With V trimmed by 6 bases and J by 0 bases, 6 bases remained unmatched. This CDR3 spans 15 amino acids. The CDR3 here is CASTLGQASGNTIYF. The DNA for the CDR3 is TGCGCCAGCACTCTTGGACAGGCCTCTGGAAACACCATATATTTT.

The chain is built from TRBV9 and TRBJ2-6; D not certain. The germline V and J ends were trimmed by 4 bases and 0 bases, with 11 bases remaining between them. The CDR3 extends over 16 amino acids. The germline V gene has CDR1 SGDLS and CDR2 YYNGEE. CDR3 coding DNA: TGTGCCAGCAGCCCCCCTTGGGGCTCTGGGGCCAACGTCCTGACTTTC. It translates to CASSPPWGSGANVLTF.

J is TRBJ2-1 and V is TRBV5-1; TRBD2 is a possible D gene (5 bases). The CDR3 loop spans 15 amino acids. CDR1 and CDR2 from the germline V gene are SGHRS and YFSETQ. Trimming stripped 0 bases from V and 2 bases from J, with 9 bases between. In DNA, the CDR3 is TGCGCCAGCAGCTTGGTGGGAGAAACCTACAATGAGCAGTTCTTC. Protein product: CASSLVGETYNEQFF.

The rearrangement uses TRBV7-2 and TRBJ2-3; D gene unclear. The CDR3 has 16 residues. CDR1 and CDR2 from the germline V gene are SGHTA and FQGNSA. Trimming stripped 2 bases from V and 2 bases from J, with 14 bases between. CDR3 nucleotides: TGTGCCAGCAGCTTAACCATAGACCCATACACAGATACGCAGTATTTT. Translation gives CASSLTIDPYTDTQYF.

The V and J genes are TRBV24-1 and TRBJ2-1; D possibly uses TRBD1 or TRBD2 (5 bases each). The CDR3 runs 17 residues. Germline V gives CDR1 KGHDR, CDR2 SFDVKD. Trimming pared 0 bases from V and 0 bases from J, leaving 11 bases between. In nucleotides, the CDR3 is TGTGCCACCAGTGATTTGGGGACCCGCAGCTCCTACAATGAGCAGTTCTTC. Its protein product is CATSDLGTRSSYNEQFF.

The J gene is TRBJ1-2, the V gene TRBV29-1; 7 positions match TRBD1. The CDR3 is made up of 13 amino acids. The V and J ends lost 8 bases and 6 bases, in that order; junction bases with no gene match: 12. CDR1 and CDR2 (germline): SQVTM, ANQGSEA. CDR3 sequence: CSYTQGGGNGYTF. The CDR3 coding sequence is TGCAGCTACACACAGGGAGGGGGCAATGGCTACACCTTC. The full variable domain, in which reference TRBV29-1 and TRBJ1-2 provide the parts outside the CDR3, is SAVISQKPSRDICQRGTSLTIQCQVDSQVTMMFWYRQQPGQSLTLIATANQGSEATYESGFVIDKFPISRPNLTFSTLTVSNMSPEDSSIYLCSYTQGGGNGYTFGSGTRLTVV.

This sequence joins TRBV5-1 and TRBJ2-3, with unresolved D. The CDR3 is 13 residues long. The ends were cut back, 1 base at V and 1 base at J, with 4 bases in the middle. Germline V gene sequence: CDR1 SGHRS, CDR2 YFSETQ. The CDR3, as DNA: TGCGCCAGCAGCTTGTCCGGCACAGATACGCAGTATTTT. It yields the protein CASSLSGTDTQYF.

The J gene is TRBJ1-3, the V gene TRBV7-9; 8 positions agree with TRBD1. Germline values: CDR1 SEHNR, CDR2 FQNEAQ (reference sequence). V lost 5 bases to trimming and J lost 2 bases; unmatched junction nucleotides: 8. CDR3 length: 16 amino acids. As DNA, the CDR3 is TGTGCCAGCAGCCCCTGGGACAGGCGGGCTGGAAACACCATATATTTT. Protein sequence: CASSPWDRRAGNTIYF.

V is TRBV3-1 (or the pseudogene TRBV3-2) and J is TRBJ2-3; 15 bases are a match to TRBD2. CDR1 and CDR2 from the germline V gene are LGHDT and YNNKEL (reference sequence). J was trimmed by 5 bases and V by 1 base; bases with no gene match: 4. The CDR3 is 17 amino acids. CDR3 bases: TGTGCCAGCAGCCAAGTCTCGGGACTAGCGGGAGGAGATACGCAGTATTTT. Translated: CASSQVSGLAGGDTQYF.

The CDR3 loop reads CASSRGQGGYGYTF. For the CDR3, the DNA is TGTGCCAGCAGTCGGGGACAGGGAGGATATGGCTACACCTTC. This sequence joins TRBV3-1 (or the pseudogene TRBV3-2) and TRBJ1-2, with TRBD1 identical over 9 bases. The CDR3 extends over 14 amino acids. V lost 6 bases, J lost 5 bases, and 7 bases stayed unmatched. Per germline, CDR1 LGHDT and CDR2 YNNKEL (reference sequence).

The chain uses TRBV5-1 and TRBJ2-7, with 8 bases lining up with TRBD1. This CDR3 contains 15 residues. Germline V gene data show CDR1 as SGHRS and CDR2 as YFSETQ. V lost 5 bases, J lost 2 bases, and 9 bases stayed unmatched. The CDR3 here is CASSRGQVSTYEQYF. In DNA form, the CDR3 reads TGCGCCAGCAGTAGGGGACAGGTGTCTACCTACGAGCAGTACTTC. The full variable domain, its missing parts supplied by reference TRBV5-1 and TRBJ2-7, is KAGVTQTPRYLIKTRGQQVTLSCSPISGHRSVSWYQQTPGQGLQFLFEYFSETQRNKGNFPGRFSGRQFSNSRSEMNVSTLELGDSALYLCASSRGQVSTYEQYFGPGTRLTVT.

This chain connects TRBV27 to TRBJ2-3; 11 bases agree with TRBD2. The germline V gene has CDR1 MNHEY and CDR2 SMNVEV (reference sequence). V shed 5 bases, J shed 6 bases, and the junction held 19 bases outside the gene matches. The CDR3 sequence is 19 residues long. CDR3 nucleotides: TGTGCCAGCAGTCTAATCGCTCCGGGACTAGCGGAGGCGGGGGATACGCAGTATTTT. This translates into CASSLIAPGLAEAGDTQYF.

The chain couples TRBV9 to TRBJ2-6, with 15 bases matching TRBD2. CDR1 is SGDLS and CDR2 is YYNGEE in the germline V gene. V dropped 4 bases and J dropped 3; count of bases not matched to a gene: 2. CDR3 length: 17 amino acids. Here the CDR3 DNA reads TGTGCCAGCAGCCTGGGACTAGCGGGAGGTGGGGCCAACGTCCTGACTTTC. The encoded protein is CASSLGLAGGGANVLTF.